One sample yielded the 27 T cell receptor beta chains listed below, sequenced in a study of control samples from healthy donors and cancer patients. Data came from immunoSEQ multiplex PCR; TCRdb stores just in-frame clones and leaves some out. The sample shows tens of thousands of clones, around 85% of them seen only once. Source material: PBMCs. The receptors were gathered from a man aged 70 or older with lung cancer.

The CDR3 is CASRLPSGAPPNTEAFF. CDR3 nucleotides: TGTGCCAGCAGACTCCCCTCGGGGGCCCCCCCGAACACTGAAGCTTTCTTT. J is TRBJ1-1 and V is TRBV7-9, with D perhaps TRBD1 (6 bases). Trimming stripped 6 bases from V and 1 base from J, with 21 bases between. The CDR3 covers 17 residues. Germline V gene sequence: CDR1 SEHNR, CDR2 FQNEAQ (reference sequence). The full variable domain, its missing parts supplied by reference TRBV7-9 and TRBJ1-1, is DTGVSQNPRHKITKRGQNVTFRCDPISEHNRLYWYRQTLGQGPEFLTYFQNEAQLEKSRLLSDRFSAERPKGSFSTLEIQRTEQGDSAMYLCASRLPSGAPPNTEAFFGQGTRLTVV.

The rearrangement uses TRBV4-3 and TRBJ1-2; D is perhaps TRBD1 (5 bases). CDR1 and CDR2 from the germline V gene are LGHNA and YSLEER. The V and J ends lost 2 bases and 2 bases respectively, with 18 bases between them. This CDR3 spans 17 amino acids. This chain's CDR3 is CASSQLGPGRRNYGYTF. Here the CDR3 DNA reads TGCGCCAGCAGCCAACTCGGGCCGGGACGGCGCAACTATGGCTACACCTTC.

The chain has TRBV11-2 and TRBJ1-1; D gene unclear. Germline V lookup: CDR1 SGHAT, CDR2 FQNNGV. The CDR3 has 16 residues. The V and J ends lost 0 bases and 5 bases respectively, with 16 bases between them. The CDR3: CASSLEPTRVRTEAFF. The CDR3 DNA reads TGTGCCAGCAGCTTAGAGCCCACGAGGGTACGTACTGAAGCTTTCTTT.

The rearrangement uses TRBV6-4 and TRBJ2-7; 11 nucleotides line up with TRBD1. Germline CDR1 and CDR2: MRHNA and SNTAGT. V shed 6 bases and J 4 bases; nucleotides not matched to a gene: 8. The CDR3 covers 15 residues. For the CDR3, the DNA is TGTGCCAGCAGGCTCCGGGGACAGGGGGTTTACGAGCAGTACTTC. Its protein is CASRLRGQGVYEQYF.

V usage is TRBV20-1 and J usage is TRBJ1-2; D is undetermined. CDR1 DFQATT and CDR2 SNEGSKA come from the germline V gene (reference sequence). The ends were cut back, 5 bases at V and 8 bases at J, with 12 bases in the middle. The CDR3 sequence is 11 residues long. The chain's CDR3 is CSAPNTGGYTF. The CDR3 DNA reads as TGCAGTGCTCCAAATACCGGGGGCTACACCTTC.

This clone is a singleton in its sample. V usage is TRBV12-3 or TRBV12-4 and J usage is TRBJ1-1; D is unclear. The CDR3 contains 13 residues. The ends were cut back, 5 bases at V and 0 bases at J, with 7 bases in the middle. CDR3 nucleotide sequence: TGTGCCAGCAGTGTAGGACTGAACACTGAAGCTTTCTTT. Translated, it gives CASSVGLNTEAFF.

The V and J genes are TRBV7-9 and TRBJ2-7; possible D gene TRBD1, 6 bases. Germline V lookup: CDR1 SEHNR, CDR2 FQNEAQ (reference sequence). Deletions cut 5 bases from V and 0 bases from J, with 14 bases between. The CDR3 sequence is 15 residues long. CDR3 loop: CASSRSDRPSYEQYF. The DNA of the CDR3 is TGTGCCAGCAGCCGCAGCGACAGGCCCTCCTACGAGCAGTACTTC.

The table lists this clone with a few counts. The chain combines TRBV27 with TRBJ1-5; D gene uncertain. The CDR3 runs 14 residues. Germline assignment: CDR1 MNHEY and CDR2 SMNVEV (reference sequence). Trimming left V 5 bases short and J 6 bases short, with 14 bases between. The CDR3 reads CASSPESLAQPQHF. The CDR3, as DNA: TGTGCCAGCAGTCCGGAATCTTTGGCTCAGCCCCAGCATTTT.

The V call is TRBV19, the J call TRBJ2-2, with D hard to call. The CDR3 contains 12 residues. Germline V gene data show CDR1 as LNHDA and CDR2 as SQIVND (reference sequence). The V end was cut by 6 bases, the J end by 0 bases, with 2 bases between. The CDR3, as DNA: TGTGCCAGTAGGGCGAACACCGGGGAGCTGTTTTTT. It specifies CASRANTGELFF.

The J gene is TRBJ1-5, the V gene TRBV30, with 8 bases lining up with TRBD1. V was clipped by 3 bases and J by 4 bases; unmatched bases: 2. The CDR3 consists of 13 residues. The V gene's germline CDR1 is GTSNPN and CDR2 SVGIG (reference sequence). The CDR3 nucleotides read TGTGCCTGGAGGGGACAGGAAAATCAGCCCCAGCATTTT. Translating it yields CAWRGQENQPQHF.

The CDR3 sequence: CASSIMSGADGELFF. In DNA form, the CDR3 reads TGTGCCAGCAGCATCATGAGCGGGGCGGACGGGGAGCTGTTTTTT. The chain couples TRBV7-2 to TRBJ2-2; 7 bases are shared with TRBD2. The CDR3 contains 15 residues. The germline gives CDR1 SGHTA, CDR2 FQGNSA. With 5 bases clipped from V and 7 bases from J, the junction kept 10 bases outside the gene matches.

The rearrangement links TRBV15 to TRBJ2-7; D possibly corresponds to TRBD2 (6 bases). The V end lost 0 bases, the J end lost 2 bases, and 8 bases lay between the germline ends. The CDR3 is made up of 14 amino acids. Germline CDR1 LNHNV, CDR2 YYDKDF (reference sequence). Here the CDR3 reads CATSREGGAYEQYF. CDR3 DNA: TGTGCCACCAGCAGAGAGGGAGGCGCCTACGAGCAGTACTTC.

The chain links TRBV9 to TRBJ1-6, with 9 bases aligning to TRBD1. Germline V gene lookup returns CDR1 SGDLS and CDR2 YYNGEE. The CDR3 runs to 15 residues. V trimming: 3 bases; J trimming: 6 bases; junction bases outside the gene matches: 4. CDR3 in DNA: TGTGCCAGCAGCGAGGGGACAGGGCGTAATTCACCCCTCCACTTT. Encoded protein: CASSEGTGRNSPLHF.

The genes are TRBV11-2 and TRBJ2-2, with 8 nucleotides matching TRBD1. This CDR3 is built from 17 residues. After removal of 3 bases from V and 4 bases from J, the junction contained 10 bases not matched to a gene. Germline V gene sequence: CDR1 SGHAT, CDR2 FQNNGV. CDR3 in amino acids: CASSFRGTGPLTGELFF. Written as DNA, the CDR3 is TGTGCCAGCAGCTTCCGAGGGACAGGTCCCCTCACCGGGGAGCTGTTTTTT.

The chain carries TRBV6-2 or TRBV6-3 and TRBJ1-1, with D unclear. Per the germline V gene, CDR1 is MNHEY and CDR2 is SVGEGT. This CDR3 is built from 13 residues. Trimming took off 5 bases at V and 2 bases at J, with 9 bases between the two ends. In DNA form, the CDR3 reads TGTGCCAGCAGTCGCTCGGACAACACTGAAGCTTTCTTT. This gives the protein CASSRSDNTEAFF.

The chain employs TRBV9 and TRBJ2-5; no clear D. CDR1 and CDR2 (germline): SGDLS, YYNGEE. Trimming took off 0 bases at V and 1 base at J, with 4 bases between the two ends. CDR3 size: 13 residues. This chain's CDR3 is CASSVDSQETQYF. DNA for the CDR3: TGTGCCAGCAGCGTAGATTCCCAAGAGACCCAGTACTTC.

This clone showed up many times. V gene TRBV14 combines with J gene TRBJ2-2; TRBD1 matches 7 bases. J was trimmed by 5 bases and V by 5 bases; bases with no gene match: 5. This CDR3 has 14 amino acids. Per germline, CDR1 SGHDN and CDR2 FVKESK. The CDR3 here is CASSSRTGTGELFF. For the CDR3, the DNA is TGTGCCAGCAGCTCACGGACAGGAACCGGGGAGCTGTTTTTT.

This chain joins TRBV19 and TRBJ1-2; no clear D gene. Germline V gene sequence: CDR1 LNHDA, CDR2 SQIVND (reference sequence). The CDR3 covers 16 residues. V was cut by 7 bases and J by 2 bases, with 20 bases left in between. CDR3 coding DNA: TGTGCCAGTACCGCCCCGAGAATAACTACCAACTATGGCTACACCTTC. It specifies CASTAPRITTNYGYTF.

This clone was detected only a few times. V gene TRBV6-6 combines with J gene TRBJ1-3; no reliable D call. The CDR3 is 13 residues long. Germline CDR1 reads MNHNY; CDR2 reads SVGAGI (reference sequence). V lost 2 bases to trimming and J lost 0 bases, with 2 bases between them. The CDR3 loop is CASSYTSGNTIYF. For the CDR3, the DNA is TGTGCCAGCAGTTACACCTCTGGAAACACCATATATTTT.

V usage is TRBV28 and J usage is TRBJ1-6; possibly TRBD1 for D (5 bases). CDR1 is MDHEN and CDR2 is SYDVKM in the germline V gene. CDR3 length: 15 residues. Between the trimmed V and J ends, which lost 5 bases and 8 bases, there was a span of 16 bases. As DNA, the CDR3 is TGTGCCAGCAGTCGTTCACGGGGGTTTCATTCACCCCTCCACTTT. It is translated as CASSRSRGFHSPLHF.

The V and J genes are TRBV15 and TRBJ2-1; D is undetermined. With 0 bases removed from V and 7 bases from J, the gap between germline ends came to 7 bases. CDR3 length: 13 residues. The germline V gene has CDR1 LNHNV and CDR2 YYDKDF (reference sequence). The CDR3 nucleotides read TGTGCCACCAGCAGAGATGGGGTTAATGAGCAGTTCTTC. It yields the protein CATSRDGVNEQFF. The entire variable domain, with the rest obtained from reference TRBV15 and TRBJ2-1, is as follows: DAMVIQNPRYQVTQFGKPVTLSCSQTLNHNVMYWYQQKSSQAPKLLFHYYDKDFNNEADTPDNFQSRRPNTSFCFLDIRSPGLGDTAMYLCATSRDGVNEQFFGPGTRLTVL.

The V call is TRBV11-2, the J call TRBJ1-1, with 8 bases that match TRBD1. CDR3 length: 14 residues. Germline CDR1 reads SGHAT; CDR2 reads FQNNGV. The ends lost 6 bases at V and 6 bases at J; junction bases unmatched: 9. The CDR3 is CASSSRTGYAEAFF. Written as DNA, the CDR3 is TGTGCCAGCAGTTCGAGGACAGGGTACGCTGAAGCTTTCTTT.

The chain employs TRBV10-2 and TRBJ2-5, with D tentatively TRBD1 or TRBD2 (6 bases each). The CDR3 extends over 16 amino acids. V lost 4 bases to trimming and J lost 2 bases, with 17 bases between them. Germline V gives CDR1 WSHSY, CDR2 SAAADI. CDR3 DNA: TGCGCCAGCAGTGTAGTACGCGGGACAAATCAAGAGACCCAGTACTTC. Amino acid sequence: CASSVVRGTNQETQYF.

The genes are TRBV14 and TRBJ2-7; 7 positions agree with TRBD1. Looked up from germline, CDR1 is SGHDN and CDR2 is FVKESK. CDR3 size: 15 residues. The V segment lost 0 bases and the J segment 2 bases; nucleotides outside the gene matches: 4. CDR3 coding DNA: TGTGCCAGCAGCCAAGATCCAGGGGGAACCTACGAGCAGTACTTC. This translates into CASSQDPGGTYEQYF.

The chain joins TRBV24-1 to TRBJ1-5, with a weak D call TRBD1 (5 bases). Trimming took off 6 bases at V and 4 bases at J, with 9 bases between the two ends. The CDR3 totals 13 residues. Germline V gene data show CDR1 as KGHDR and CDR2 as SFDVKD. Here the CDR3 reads CATSRQGNQPQHF. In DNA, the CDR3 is TGTGCCACCAGTCGGCAGGGAAATCAGCCCCAGCATTTT.

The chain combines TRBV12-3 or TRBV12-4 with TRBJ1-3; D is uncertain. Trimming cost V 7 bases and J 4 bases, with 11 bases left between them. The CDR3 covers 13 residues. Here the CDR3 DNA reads TGTGCCAGCACTGGGTTAAGCGGAAACACCATATATTTT. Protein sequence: CASTGLSGNTIYF.

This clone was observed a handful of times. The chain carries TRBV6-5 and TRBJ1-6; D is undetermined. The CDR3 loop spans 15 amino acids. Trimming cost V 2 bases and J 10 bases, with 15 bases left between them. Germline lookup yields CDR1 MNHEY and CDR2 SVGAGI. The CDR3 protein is CASSYTRPAQSPLHF. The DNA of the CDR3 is TGTGCCAGCAGTTACACCCGCCCGGCCCAGTCACCCCTCCACTTT.